The next 4 T cell receptor beta chains were all read from a single sample in a study of radiotherapy plus CTLA-4 blockade in lung cancer. Assay: immunoSEQ multiplex PCR; the TCRdb copy retains only in-frame clones and omits some. The sample carries some 25,000 clones, less than 80% recorded once. Sequenced material: peripheral blood, taken from a patient treated with radiotherapy plus ipilimumab. The receptors shown here come from a human donor with non-small cell lung cancer whose response to radiotherapy plus ipilimumab could not be evaluated.

The chain uses TRBV7-2 and TRBJ2-2; tentative D call: TRBD1 (5 bases). Germline assignment: CDR1 SGHTA and CDR2 FQGNSA. The CDR3 contains 16 residues. Trimming left V 1 base short and J 1 base short, with 10 bases between. The chain's CDR3 is CASSLGQGRNTGELFF. DNA of the CDR3: TGTGCCAGCAGCTTAGGGCAGGGAAGGAACACCGGGGAGCTGTTTTTT.

The chain carries TRBV9 and TRBJ1-3; a possible D gene is TRBD1 (5 bases). CDR3 length: 13 residues. V was trimmed by 2 bases and J by 4 bases, leaving 7 bases between them. Germline loops: CDR1 SGDLS, CDR2 YYNGEE. The CDR3 DNA sequence: TGTGCCAGCAGCGTGGCAGGGGGAAACACCATATATTTT. Protein sequence: CASSVAGGNTIYF.

V and J are TRBV28 and TRBJ2-7; 8 bases are a match to TRBD1. This CDR3 region has 15 residues. Losses at the gene ends were 4 bases for V and 7 bases for J; bases not matched to a gene: 12. The germline V gene encodes CDR1 MDHEN and CDR2 SYDVKM. CDR3 sequence (DNA): TGTGCCAGCAGTTCCTCGGGGACAGGCCTTTTGGAGCAGTACTTC. This sequence encodes CASSSSGTGLLEQYF.

This sequence joins TRBV6-1 and TRBJ2-6; D gene unclear. Germline CDR1 MNHNS, CDR2 SASEGT. V was trimmed by 5 bases and J by 2 bases, leaving 10 bases between them. This CDR3 spans 15 amino acids. The CDR3: CASSPQSTGANVLTF. The CDR3 DNA sequence: TGTGCCAGCAGTCCGCAGTCGACTGGGGCCAACGTCCTGACTTTC.